These 10 T cell receptor beta chains came from one sample sequenced in a study of vaccination and CD4 T cells after COVID-19. MiXCR, applied by TCRdb to the PCR reads, yields one record per CDR3 protein. The table lists about 28,000 distinct CDR3 sequences, 51% of them singletons, with more than 5% in the top ten. Sample time point: late sampling 161 to 241 days after vaccination in a few convalescent patients. The specimen was CD4+ T cells from blood, collected about 7 months after SARS-CoV-2 vaccination. These receptors all come from a human donor who had recovered from COVID-19.

This sequence joins TRBV7-2 and TRBJ2-1; D may correspond to TRBD1 or TRBD2 (5 bases each). Germline CDR1 reads SGHTA; CDR2 reads FQGNSA. The CDR3 runs 14 residues. Trimming left V 2 bases short and J 9 bases short, with 14 bases between. The CDR3 sequence: CASSLFGTPAEQFF. The CDR3 DNA reads TGTGCCAGCAGCTTATTTGGGACCCCCGCTGAGCAGTTCTTC.

CDR3 nucleotide sequence: TGTGCCAGCCATAGGTATGGGACGAGCAATCAGCCCCAGCATTTT. It yields the protein CASHRYGTSNQPQHF. This chain uses TRBV19 with TRBJ1-5; a possible D gene is TRBD1 (5 bases). The CDR3 has 15 residues. Trimming pared 9 bases from V and 1 base from J, leaving 16 bases between. Germline CDR1 reads LNHDA; CDR2 reads SQIVND (reference sequence).

CDR3 region: CASSLGTGLFETQYF. The DNA for the CDR3 is TGTGCCAGCAGCCTCGGGACAGGTCTTTTCGAGACCCAGTACTTC. The V and J genes are TRBV7-3 and TRBJ2-5; 8 bases align to TRBD1. Germline assignment: CDR1 SGHTA and CDR2 FQGTGA. V was clipped by 5 bases and J by 5 bases; unmatched bases: 10. The CDR3 contains 15 residues.

The chain combines TRBV7-8 with TRBJ2-1; D is perhaps TRBD2 (6 bases). Per germline, CDR1 SGHVS and CDR2 FQNEAQ. V lost 1 base and J 6 bases, leaving 10 bases between the germline ends. The CDR3 is 14 residues long. Here the CDR3 DNA reads TGTGCCAGCAGCTTAGAGGGACTTGCCAATGAGCAGTTCTTC. Translation: CASSLEGLANEQFF.

The chain is built from TRBV20-1 and TRBJ1-6, with TRBD1 matching over 11 bases. The germline CDR1 and CDR2 sequences are DFQATT and SNEGSKA (reference sequence). With V trimmed by 4 bases and J by 10 bases, 9 bases remained unmatched. The CDR3 extends over 15 amino acids. The CDR3 coding sequence is TGCAGTGCTACCCAAGGGACAGGGGGTTCCTCACCCCTCCACTTT. Translating it yields CSATQGTGGSSPLHF.

This clonotype showed up just a few times. The V gene is TRBV11-3, the J gene TRBJ1-1; D gene ambiguous. The CDR3 has 13 amino acids. The germline V gene has CDR1 SGHNT and CDR2 YENEEA. The V end lost 0 bases, the J end lost 5 bases, and 7 bases lay between the germline ends. The CDR3 bases are TGTGCCAGCAGCTTAGACGAGTCGACTGAAGCTTTCTTT. Its translation is CASSLDESTEAFF. The full variable domain, with the rest looked up from reference TRBV11-3 and TRBJ1-1, is EAGVVQSPRYKIIEKKQPVAFWCNPISGHNTLYWYLQNLGQGPELLIRYENEEAVDDSQLPKDRFSAERLKGVDSTLKIQPAELGDSAVYLCASSLDESTEAFFGQGTRLTVV.

V and J are TRBV1 and TRBJ2-4; no check of the table's D call, TRBD2, against the DNA was made. TRBV1 is recorded as a pseudogene. The CDR3 has 13 residues. The CDR3 sequence is CTRGNGREHIQYF. As DNA, the CDR3 is TGCACCAGGGGGAACGGGCGGGAGCATATTCAGTACTTC.

This clonotype was counted only a few times. The J gene is TRBJ2-5, the V gene TRBV7-2; TRBD2 matches at 7 bases. J was trimmed by 6 bases and V by 0 bases; bases with no gene match: 1. Germline V CDR1 and CDR2: SGHTA, FQGNSA. CDR3 size: 13 residues. The DNA of the CDR3 is TGTGCCAGCAGCTTAGCGGGAGGGCAGACCCAGTACTTC. Translating gives CASSLAGGQTQYF.

In its sample, this clonotype was seen a few times. CDR3 region: CSARNPKNTEAFF. The CDR3 DNA follows: TGCAGTGCTAGAAATCCTAAGAACACTGAAGCTTTCTTT. This rearrangement joins TRBV20-1 to TRBJ1-1; D unclear. Germline-derived CDR1 and CDR2 are DFQATT and SNEGSKA (reference sequence). V was cut by 2 bases and J by 1 base, with 8 bases left in between. The CDR3 consists of 13 residues.

This clonotype was counted a few times. CDR3: CASSTRLAGGHNEQFF. Here the CDR3 DNA reads TGTGCCAGTAGTACCAGACTAGCGGGAGGACACAATGAGCAGTTCTTC. The J gene is TRBJ2-1, the V gene TRBV19; TRBD2 agrees at 13 bases. Per the germline V gene, CDR1 is LNHDA and CDR2 is SQIVND (reference sequence). The CDR3 consists of 16 residues. Trimming cost V 4 bases and J 5 bases; bases outside gene matches: 5.